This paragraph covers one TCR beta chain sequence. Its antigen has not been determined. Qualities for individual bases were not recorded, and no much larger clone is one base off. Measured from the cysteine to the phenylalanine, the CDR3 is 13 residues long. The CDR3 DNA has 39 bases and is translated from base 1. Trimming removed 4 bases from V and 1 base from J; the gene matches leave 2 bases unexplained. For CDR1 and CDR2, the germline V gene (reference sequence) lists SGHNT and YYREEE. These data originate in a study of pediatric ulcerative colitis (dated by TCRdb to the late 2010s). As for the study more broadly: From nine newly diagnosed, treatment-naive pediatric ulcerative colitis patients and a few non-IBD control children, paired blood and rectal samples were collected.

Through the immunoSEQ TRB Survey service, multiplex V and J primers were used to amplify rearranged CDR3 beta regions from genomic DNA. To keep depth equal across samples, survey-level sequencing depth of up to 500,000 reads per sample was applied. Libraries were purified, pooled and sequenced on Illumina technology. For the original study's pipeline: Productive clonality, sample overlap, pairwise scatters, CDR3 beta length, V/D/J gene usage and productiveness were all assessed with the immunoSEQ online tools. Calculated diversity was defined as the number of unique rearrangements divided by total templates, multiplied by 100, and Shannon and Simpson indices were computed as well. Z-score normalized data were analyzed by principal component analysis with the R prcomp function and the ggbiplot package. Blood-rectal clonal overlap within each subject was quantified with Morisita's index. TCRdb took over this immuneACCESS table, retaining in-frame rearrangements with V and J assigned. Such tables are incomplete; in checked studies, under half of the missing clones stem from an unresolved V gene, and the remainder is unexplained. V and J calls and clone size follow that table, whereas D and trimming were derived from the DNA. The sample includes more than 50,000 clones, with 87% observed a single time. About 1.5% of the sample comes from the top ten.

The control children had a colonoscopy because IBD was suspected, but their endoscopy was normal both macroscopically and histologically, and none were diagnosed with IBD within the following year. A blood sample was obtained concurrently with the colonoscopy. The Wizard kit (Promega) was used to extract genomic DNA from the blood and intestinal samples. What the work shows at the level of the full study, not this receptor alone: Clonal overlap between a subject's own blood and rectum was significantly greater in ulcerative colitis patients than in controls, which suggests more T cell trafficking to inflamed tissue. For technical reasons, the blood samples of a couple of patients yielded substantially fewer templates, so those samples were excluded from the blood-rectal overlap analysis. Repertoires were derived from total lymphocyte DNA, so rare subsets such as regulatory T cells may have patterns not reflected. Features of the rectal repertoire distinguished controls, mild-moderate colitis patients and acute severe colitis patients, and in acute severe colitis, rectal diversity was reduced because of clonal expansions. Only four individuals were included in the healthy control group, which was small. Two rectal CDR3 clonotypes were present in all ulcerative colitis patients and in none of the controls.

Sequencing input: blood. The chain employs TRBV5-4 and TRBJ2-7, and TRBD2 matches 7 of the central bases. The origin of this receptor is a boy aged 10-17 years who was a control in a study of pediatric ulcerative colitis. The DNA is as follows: TGTGCCAGCAGCCAGGGAGGGTCCTACGAGCAGTACTTC. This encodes CASSQGGSYEQYF.